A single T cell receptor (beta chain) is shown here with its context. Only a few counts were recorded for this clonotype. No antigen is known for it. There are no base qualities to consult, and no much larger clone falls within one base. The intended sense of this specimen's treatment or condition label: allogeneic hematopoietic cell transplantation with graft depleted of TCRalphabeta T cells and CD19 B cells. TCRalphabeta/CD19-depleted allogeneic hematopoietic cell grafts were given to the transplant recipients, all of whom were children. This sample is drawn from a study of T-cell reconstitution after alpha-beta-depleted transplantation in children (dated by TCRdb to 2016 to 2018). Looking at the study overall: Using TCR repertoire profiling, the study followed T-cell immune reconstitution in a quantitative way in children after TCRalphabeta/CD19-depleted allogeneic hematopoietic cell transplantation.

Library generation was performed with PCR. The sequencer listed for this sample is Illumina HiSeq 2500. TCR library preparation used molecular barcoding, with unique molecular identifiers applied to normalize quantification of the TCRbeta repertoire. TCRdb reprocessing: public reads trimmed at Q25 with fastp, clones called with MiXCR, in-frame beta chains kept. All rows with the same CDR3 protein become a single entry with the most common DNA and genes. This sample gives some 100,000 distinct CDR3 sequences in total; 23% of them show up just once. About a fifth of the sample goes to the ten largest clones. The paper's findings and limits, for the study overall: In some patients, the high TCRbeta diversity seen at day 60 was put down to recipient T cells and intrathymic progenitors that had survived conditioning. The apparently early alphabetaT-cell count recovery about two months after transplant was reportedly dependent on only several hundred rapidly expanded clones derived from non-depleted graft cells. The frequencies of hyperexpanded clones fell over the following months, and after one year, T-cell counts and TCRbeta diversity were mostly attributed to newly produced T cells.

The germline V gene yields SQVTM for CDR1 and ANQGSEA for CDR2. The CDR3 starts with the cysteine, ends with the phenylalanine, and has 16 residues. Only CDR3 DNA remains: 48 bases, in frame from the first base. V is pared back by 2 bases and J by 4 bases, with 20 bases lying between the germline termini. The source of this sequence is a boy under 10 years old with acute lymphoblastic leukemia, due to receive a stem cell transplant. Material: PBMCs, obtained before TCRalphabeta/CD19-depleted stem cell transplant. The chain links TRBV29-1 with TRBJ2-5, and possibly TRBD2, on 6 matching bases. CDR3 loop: CSVESPSVSEGETQYF. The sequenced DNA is TGCAGCGTTGAATCCCCCTCGGTGTCGGAGGGAGAGACCCAGTACTTC.